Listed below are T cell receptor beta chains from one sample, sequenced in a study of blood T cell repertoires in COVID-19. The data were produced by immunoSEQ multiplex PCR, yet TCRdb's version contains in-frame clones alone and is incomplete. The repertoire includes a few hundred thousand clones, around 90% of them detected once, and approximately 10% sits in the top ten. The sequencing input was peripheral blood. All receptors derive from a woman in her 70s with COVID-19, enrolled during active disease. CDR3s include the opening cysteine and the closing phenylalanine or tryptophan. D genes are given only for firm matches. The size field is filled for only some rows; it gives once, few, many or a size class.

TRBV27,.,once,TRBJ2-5,CASSLGSKATQYF,TGTGCCAGCAGTTTAGGTAGTAAAGCCACCCAGTACTTC
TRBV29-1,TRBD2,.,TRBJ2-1,CSVEGRSGTSGNEQFF,TGCAGCGTTGAAGGTCGGTCCGGGACTAGCGGGAATGAGCAGTTCTTC
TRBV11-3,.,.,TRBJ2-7,CASSFAPSSYEQYF,TGTGCCAGCAGCTTTGCGCCTAGCTCCTACGAGCAGTACTTC
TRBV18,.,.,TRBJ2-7,CASSPRRERTLTYEQYF,TGTGCCAGCTCACCCCGCCGAGAGCGGACTCTAACCTACGAGCAGTACTTC
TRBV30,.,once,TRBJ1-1,CAWRQGTTEAFF,TGTGCCTGGAGGCAGGGAACCACTGAAGCTTTCTTT
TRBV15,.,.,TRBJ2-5,CATSRGPKEGTQYF,TGTGCCACCAGCAGGGGTCCAAAGGAGGGGACCCAGTACTTC
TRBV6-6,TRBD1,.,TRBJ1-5,CASSHDRGNQPQHF,TGTGCCAGCAGTCATGACAGGGGCAATCAGCCCCAGCATTTT
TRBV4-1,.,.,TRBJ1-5,CASSEEQLSNQPQHF,TGCGCCAGCAGCGAGGAGCAACTTAGCAATCAGCCCCAGCATTTT
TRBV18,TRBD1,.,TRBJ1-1,CASSPKGQGSDTEAFF,TGTGCCAGCTCACCGAAAGGACAGGGGAGCGACACTGAAGCTTTCTTT
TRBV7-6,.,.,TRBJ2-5,CASSLSIQYQETQYF,TGTGCCAGCAGCCTTTCGATCCAGTACCAAGAGACCCAGTACTTC
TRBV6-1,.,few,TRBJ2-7,CASSEAREQYF,TGTGCCAGCAGTGAAGCGAGGGAGCAGTACTTC
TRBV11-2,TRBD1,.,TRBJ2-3,CASSLVRTGDRKDTQYF,TGTGCCAGCAGCTTAGTCAGGACAGGGGATAGGAAAGATACGCAGTATTTT
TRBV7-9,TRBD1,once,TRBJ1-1,CASSQRQGEEAFF,TGTGCCAGCAGCCAAAGACAGGGGGAGGAAGCTTTCTTT
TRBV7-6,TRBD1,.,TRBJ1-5,CASSRDRGNQPQHF,TGTGCCAGCAGCCGGGACAGGGGGAATCAGCCCCAGCATTTT
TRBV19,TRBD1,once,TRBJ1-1,CASSMGTVGTEAFF,TGTGCCAGTAGTATGGGGACAGTTGGGACTGAAGCTTTCTTT
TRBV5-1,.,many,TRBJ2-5,CASSLNSAQETQYF,TGCGCCAGCAGCTTGAACAGTGCGCAGGAGACCCAGTACTTC
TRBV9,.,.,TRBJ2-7,CASSAGQSSYEQYF,TGTGCCAGCAGCGCTGGACAGAGCTCCTACGAGCAGTACTTC